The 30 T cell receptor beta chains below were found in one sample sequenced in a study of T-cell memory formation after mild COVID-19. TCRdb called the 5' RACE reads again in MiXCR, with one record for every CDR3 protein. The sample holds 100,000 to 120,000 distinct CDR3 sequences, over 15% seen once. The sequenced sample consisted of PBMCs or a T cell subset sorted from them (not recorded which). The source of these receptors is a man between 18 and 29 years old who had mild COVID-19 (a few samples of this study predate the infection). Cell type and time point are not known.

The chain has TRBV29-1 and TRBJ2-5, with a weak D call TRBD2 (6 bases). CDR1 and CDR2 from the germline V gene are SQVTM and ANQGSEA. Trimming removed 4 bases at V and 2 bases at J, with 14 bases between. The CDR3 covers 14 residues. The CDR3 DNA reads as TGCAGCGTTGTGCCTAGCGTATATCAAGAGACCCAGTACTTC. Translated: CSVVPSVYQETQYF.

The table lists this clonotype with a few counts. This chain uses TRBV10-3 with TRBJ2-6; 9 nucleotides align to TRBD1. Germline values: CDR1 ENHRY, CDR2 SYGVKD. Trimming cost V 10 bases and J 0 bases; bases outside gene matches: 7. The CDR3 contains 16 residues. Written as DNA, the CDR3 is TGTGCCACCTGGACAGGGGACTTCTCTGGGGCCAACGTCCTGACTTTC. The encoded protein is CATWTGDFSGANVLTF.

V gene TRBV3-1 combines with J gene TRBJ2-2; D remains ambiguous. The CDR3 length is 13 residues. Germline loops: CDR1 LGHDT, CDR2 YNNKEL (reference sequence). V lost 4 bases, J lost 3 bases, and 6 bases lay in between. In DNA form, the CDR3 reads TGTGCCAGCAGCCCCCCCCACACCGGGGAGCTGTTTTTT. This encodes CASSPPHTGELFF.

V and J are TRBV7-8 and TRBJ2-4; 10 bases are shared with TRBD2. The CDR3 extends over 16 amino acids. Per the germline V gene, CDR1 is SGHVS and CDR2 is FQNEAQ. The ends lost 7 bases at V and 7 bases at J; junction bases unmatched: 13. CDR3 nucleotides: TGTGCCAGCACAAACCAAGCGGGGGGGCGCGTGAACATTCAGTACTTC. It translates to CASTNQAGGRVNIQYF. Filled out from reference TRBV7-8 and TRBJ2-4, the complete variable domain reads GAGVSQSPRYKVAKRGQDVALRCDPISGHVSLFWYQQALGQGPEFLTYFQNEAQLDKSGLPSDRFFAERPEGSVSTLKIQRTQQEDSAVYLCASTNQAGGRVNIQYFGAGTRLSVL.

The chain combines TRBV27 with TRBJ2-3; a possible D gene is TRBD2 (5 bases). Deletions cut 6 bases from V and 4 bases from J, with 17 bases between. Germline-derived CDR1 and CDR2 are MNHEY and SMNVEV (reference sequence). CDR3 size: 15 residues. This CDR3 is CASSWRALLPDTQYF. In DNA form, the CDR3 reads TGTGCCAGCAGCTGGCGGGCCCTATTACCAGATACGCAGTATTTT.

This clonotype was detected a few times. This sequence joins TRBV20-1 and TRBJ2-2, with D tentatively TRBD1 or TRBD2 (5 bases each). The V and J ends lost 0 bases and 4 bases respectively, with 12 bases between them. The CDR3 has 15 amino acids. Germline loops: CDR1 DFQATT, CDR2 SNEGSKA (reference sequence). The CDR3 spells CSARDPRGRTGELFF. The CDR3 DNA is TGCAGTGCTAGAGATCCCCGGGGCCGCACCGGGGAGCTGTTTTTT.

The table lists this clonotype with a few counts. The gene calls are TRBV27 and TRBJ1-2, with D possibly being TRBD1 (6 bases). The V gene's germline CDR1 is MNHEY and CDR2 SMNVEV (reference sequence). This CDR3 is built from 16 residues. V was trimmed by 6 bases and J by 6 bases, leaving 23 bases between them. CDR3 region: CASSPQRMEWGHGYTF. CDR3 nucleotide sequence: TGTGCCAGCAGCCCCCAGAGAATGGAATGGGGGCATGGCTACACCTTC.

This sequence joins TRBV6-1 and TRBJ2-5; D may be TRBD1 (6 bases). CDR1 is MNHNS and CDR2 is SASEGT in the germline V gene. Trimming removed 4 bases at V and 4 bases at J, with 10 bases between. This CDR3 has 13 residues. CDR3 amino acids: CASSADSRETQYF. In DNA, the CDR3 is TGTGCCAGCAGTGCGGACAGCAGAGAGACCCAGTACTTC.

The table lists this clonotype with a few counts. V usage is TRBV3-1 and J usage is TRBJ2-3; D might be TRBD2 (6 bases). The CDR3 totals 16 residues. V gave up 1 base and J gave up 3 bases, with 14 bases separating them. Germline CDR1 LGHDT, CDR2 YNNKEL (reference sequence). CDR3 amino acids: CASSQVSGVGTDTQYF. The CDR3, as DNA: TGTGCCAGCAGCCAAGTATCGGGGGTTGGTACAGATACGCAGTATTTT.

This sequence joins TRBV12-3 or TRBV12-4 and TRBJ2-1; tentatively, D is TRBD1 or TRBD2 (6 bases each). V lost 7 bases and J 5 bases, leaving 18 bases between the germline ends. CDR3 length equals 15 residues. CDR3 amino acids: CASNVRRGFNNEQFF. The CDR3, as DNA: TGTGCCAGCAACGTCCGGAGGGGGTTTAACAATGAGCAGTTCTTC.

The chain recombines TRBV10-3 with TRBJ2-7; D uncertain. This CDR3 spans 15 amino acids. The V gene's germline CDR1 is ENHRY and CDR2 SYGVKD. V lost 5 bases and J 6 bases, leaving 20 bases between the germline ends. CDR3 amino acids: CAISQLEPRIGEQYF. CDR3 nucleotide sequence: TGTGCCATCAGTCAACTGGAACCGCGGATTGGCGAGCAGTACTTC.

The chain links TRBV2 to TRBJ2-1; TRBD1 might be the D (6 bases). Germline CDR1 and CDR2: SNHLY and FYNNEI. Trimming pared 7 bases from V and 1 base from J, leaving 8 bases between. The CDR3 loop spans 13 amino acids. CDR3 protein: CASMRGSYNEQFF. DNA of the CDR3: TGTGCCAGCATGAGGGGGTCCTACAATGAGCAGTTCTTC. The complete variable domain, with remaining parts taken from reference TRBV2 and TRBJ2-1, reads EPEVTQTPSHQVTQMGQEVILRCVPISNHLYFYWYRQILGQKVEFLVSFYNNEISEKSEIFDDQFSVERPDGSNFTLKIRSTKLEDSAMYFCASMRGSYNEQFFGPGTRLTVL.

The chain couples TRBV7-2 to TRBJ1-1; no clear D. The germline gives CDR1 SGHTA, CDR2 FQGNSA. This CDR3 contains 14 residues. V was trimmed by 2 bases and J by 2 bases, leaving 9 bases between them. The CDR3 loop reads CASSLNSQNTEAFF. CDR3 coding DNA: TGTGCCAGCAGCTTAAACAGCCAAAACACTGAAGCTTTCTTT.

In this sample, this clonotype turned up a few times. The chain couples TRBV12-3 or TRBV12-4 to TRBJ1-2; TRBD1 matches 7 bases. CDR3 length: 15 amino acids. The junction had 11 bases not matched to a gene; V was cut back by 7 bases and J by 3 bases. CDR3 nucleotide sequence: TGTGCCAGCACCCAGGGGGGGGGGATGTACTATGGCTACACCTTC. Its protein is CASTQGGGMYYGYTF.

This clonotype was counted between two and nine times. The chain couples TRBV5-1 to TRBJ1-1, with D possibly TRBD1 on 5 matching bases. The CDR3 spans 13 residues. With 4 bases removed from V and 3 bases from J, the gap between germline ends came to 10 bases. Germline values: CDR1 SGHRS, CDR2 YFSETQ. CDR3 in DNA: TGCGCCAGCAGCGAAGGGGTGGACACTGAAGCTTTCTTT. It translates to CASSEGVDTEAFF.

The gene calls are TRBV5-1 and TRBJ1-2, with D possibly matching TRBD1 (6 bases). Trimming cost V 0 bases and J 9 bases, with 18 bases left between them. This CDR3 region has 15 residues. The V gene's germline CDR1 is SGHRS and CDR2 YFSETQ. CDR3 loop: CASSLDPAGAGRYTF. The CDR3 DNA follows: TGCGCCAGCAGCTTGGACCCCGCGGGGGCTGGGCGCTACACCTTC.

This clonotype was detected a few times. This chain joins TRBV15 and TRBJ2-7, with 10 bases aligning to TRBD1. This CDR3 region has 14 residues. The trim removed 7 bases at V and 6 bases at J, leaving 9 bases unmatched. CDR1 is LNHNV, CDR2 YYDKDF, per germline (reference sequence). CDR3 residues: CATKRHGTGVEQYF. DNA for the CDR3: TGTGCCACCAAACGACACGGGACAGGGGTCGAGCAGTACTTC.

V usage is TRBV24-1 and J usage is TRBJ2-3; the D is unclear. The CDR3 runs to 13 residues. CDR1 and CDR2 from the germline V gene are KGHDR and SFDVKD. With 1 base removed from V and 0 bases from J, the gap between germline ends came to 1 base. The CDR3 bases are TGTGCCACCAGTGATTTTAGCACAGATACGCAGTATTTT. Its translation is CATSDFSTDTQYF.

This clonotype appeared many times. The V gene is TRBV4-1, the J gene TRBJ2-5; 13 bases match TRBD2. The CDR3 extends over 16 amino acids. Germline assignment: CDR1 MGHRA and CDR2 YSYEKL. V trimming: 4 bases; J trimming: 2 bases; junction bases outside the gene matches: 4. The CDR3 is CASSLRTSGGQETQYF. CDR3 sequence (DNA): TGCGCCAGCAGCCTGAGGACTAGCGGGGGTCAAGAGACCCAGTACTTC.

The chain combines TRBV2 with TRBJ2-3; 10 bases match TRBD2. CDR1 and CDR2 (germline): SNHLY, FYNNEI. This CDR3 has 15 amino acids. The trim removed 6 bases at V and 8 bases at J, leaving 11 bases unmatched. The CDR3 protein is CASRKAGGIRATQYF. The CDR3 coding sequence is TGTGCCAGCAGGAAAGCGGGGGGGATTCGAGCTACGCAGTATTTT.

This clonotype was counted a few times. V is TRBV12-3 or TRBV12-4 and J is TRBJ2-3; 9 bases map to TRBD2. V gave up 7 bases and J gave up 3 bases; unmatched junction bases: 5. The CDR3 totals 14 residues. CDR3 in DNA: TGTGCCAGCAAAGTGAGCGGGGGGACAGATACGCAGTATTTT. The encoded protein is CASKVSGGTDTQYF.

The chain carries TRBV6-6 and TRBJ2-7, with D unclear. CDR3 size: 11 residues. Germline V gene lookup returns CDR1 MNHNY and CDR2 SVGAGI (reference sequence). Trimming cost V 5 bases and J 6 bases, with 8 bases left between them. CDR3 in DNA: TGTGCCAGCAGTCCCAAGAGCGAGCAGTACTTC. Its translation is CASSPKSEQYF.

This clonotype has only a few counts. The CDR3 spells CSASSGGKTQYF. The DNA of the CDR3 is TGCAGTGCCAGCAGCGGGGGGAAGACCCAGTACTTC. This chain links TRBV20-1 with TRBJ2-5; TRBD2 aligns across 9 bases. Germline CDR1 reads DFQATT; CDR2 reads SNEGSKA (reference sequence). The CDR3 is 12 amino acids. J gave up 6 bases and V 6 bases, and 5 bases lay outside the gene matches.

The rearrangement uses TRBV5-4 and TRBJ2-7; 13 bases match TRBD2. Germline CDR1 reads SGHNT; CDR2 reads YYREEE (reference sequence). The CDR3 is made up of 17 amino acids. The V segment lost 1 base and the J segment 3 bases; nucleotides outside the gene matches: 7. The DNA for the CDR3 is TGTGCCAGCAGCTTGTCGACTAGCGGGGGGATCGGCTACGAGCAGTACTTC. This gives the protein CASSLSTSGGIGYEQYF. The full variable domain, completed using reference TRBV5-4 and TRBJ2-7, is ETGVTQSPTHLIKTRGQQVTLRCSSQSGHNTVSWYQQALGQGPQFIFQYYREEENGRGNFPPRFSGLQFPNYSSELNVNALELDDSALYLCASSLSTSGGIGYEQYFGPGTRLTVT.

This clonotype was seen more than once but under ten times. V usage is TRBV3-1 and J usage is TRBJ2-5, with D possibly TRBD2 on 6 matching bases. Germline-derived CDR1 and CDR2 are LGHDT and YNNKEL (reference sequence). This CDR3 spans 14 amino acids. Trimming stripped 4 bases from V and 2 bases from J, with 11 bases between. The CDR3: CASSRLEGQETQYF. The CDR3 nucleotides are TGTGCCAGCAGCCGACTAGAGGGACAAGAGACCCAGTACTTC.

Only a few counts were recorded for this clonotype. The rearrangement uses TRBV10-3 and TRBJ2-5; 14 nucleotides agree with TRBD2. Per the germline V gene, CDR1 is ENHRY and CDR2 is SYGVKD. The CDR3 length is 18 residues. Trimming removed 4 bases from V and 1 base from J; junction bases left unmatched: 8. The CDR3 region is CAISGGTSGGTSQETQYF. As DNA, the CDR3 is TGTGCCATCAGTGGAGGGACTAGCGGGGGCACGTCCCAAGAGACCCAGTACTTC.

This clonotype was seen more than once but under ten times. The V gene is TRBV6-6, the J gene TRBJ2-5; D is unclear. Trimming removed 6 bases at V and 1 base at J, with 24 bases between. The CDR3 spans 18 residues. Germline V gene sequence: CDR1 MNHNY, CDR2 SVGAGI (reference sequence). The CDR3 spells CASSYLSGSPGPQETQYF. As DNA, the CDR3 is TGTGCCAGCAGCTACCTGTCCGGATCCCCCGGGCCCCAAGAGACCCAGTACTTC.

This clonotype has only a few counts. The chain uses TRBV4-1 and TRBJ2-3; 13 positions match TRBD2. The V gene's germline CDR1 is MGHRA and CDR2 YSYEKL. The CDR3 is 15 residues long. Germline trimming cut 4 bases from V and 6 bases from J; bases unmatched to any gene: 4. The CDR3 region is CASSRGLAGYDTQYF. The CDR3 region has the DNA TGCGCCAGCAGCCGGGGACTAGCGGGGTACGATACGCAGTATTTT.

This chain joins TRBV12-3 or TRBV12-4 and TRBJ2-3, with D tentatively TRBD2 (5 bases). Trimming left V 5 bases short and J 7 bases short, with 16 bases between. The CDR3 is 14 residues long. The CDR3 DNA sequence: TGTGCCAGCAGTCCTGGGTCCCGAGGGAATACGCAGTATTTT. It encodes CASSPGSRGNTQYF.

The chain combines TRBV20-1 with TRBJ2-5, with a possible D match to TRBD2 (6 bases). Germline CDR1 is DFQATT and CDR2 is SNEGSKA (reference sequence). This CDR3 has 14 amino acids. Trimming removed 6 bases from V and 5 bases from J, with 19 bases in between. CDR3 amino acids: CSANPGLTGETQYF. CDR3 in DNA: TGCAGTGCAAACCCGGGACTCACTGGGGAGACCCAGTACTTC.